This TCR beta chain is from a study of blood T cells in healthy people across ages. General study results and limits: Diversity estimated from one million T cells was considered an underestimate. TCR beta diversity tracked closely with naive T cell percentage. In older individuals, TCR beta diversity per million T cells was lower, falling roughly linearly with age.

Primers used in a second PCR of about 6 to 11 cycles were a sample-barcoded 5' primer and a J-beta primer mix. With 12 random nucleotides, a template-switch adaptor tagged each individual cDNA molecule. Each CDR3 protein is one row after TCRdb ran MiXCR on the 5' RACE reads. Found here are approximately 680,000 distinct CDR3 sequences, roughly 30% of them singletons; the top ten hold approximately 15%. Trimming removed 0 bases from V and 3 bases from J, with 9 bases in between. The CDR3 extends over 14 amino acids. Germline CDR1 reads MNHEY; CDR2 reads SVGEGT. This clonotype was picked up many times. Antigen unknown.

This TCR came from a woman older than 75 in good health. The sample was blood. This sequence joins TRBV6-2 or TRBV6-3 and TRBJ2-7, with D tentatively TRBD1 (6 bases). This CDR3 is CASSYSGRGYEQYF. The CDR3 DNA reads TGTGCCAGCAGTTACTCAGGCAGGGGCTACGAGCAGTACTTC.